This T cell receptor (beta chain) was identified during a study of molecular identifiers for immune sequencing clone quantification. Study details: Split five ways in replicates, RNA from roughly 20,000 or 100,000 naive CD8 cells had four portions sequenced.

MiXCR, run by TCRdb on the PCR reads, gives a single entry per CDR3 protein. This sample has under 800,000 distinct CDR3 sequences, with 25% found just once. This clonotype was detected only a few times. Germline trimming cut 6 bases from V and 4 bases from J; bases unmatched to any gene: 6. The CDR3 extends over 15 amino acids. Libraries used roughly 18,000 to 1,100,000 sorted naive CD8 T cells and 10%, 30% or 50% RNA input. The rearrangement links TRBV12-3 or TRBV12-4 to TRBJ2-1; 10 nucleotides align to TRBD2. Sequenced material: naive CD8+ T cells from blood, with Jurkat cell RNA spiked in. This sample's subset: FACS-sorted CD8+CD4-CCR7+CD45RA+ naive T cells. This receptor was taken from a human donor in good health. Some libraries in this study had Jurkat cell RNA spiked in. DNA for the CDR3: TGTGCCAGCAGCCAAGGACTAGCGGTTTACAATGAGCAGTTCTTC. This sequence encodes CASSQGLAVYNEQFF.